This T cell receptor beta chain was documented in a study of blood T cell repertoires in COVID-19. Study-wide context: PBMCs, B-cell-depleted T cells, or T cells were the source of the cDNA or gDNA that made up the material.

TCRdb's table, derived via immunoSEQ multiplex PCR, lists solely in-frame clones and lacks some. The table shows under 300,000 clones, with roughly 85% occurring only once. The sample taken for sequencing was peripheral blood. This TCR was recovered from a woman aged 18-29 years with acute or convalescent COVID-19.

CDR3 DNA: TGTGCCAGCAGTTCCCCCGCCGACACTCCCAATCAGCCCCAGCATTTT. This gives the protein CASSSPADTPNQPQHF. The chain has TRBV28 and TRBJ1-5, with D unresolved. Trimming removed 4 bases at V and 3 bases at J, with 16 bases between. The CDR3 covers 16 residues. Germline CDR1 MDHEN, CDR2 SYDVKM.